This is a list of T cell receptor beta chains from one sample in a study of CD8 T cells in ankylosing spondylitis. TCRdb reanalysed the 5' RACE reads using MiXCR and keeps one entry per CDR3 protein. The sample yields 450,000 to 550,000 distinct CDR3 sequences, approximately 5% seen once. Sequencing was carried out using blood, either unsorted or a sorted T cell fraction (not recorded which). These receptors were obtained from a male donor with ankylosing spondylitis. CDR3s include the opening cysteine and the closing phenylalanine or tryptophan. The order of the fields is V gene, D gene, J gene, clone size, CDR3 DNA, CDR3 protein. A D gene is named only where the DNA matches it firmly. Part of the rows lack a size; the others show once, few, many or a class for expanded clones.

>TRBV25-1|.|TRBJ2-5|many
TGTGCCAGCAGTGAATTCTCCCTTCCGAAGGCCCAGTACTTC
CASSEFSLPKAQYF
>TRBV18|TRBD1|TRBJ1-1|many
TGTGCCAGCTCACCTCTCACTGTCGGACAGGCGATGAACACTGAAGCTTTCTTT
CASSPLTVGQAMNTEAFF
>TRBV9|TRBD2|TRBJ2-1|many
TGTGCCAGCAGCGTAGTGGCGGGGGGAGAGAAGCAGTTCTTC
CASSVVAGGEKQFF
>TRBV7-2|.|TRBJ2-1|many
TGTGCCAGCAGCTTCCTCGCGACAGCTTACAATGAGCAGTTCTTC
CASSFLATAYNEQFF
>TRBV6-5|.|TRBJ1-1|many
TGTGCCAGCAGTTACCGGACAACGAACACTGAAGCTTTCTTT
CASSYRTTNTEAFF
>TRBV28|TRBD1|TRBJ2-7|many
TGTGCCAGCGCTTTAGGGACAGGGGACTACGAGCAGTACTTC
CASALGTGDYEQYF
>TRBV27|.|TRBJ2-2|few
TGTGCCAGCAGTCCGCACAACACCGGGGAGCTGTTTTTT
CASSPHNTGELFF
>TRBV7-8|TRBD1|TRBJ1-6|many
TGTGCCAGCAGCCCAACAGGGGGCTATAATTCACCCCTCCACTTT
CASSPTGGYNSPLHF
>TRBV7-9|.|TRBJ1-5|many
TGTGCCAGCAGCCCTGGCCCCCCGTTAGCCCAGCCCCAGCATTTT
CASSPGPPLAQPQHF
>TRBV20-1|.|TRBJ1-2|many
TGCAGTGCTACCATAGGGGACGGCTATGGCTACACCTTC
CSATIGDGYGYTF
>TRBV3-1|TRBD2|TRBJ2-3|.
TGTGCCAGCTGTTTGGGACTAGCAATTAGCCGGATAAGCACAGATACGCAGTATTTT
CASCLGLAISRISTDTQYF
>TRBV7-2|TRBD2|TRBJ2-1|.
TGTGCCAGCAGCTTACGAGCGGGGGGACTCTCCTACAATGAGCAGTTCTTC
CASSLRAGGLSYNEQFF
>TRBV7-2|.|TRBJ2-4|many
TGTGCCAGCAGCTTGACCGGAAACATTCAGTACTTC
CASSLTGNIQYF
>TRBV18|.|TRBJ1-1|many
TGTGCCAGCTCCCCTCTCAGGGGCGCCACTGAAGCTTTCTTT
CASSPLRGATEAFF
>TRBV19|TRBD1|TRBJ2-1|few
TGTGCCAGTACCAATTGGAACAGGGGTCGGAATGAGCAGTTCTTC
CASTNWNRGRNEQFF
>TRBV28|.|TRBJ2-5|.
TGTGCCAGCAGTTTCCCCCGGGTGGGTCGTGGGCCACTTCCGCAAGAGACCCAGTACTTC
CASSFPRVGRGPLPQETQYF
>TRBV4-1|.|TRBJ2-3|many
TGCGCCAGCAGCCAAGAAGACTGGGGCACAGATACGCAGTATTTT
CASSQEDWGTDTQYF
>TRBV7-6|TRBD1|TRBJ2-7|many
TGTGCCAGCAGCTCCCTCCGGACAGGGGGCTTCTACGAGCAGTACTTC
CASSSLRTGGFYEQYF
>TRBV5-1|.|TRBJ2-1|many
TGTGCCAGCAGCAACTACAATGAGCAGTTCTTC
CASSNYNEQFF
>TRBV5-5|TRBD1|TRBJ2-2|many
TGTGCCAGCAGCTCCGGGACAGGTGCCATCGGGGAGCTGTTTTTT
CASSSGTGAIGELFF
>TRBV29-1|.|TRBJ2-2|many
TGCAGCGTTGCACTGGGCTCCGGGGAGCTGTTTTTT
CSVALGSGELFF
>TRBV20-1|.|TRBJ2-4|.
TGCAGTGTCAAACATATCGGAGCCAAAAACATTCAGTACTTC
CSVKHIGAKNIQYF
>TRBV11-2|TRBD2|TRBJ2-7|.
TGTGCCAGCAGCTTAGAGTTAGCGGGAGGGGCCTACGAGCAGTACTTC
CASSLELAGGAYEQYF
>TRBV18|.|TRBJ2-3|many
TGTGCCAGCTCACCCCGTCGTGCGAGCACAGATACGCAGTATTTT
CASSPRRASTDTQYF
>TRBV6-1|TRBD1|TRBJ1-5|many
TGTGCCAGCAGGCCCGGGACAGGGAACAATCAGCCCCAGCATTTT
CASRPGTGNNQPQHF
>TRBV5-1|.|TRBJ2-3|many
TGCGCCAGCAGCTCGCAGGGCATCAGCACAGATACGCAGTATTTT
CASSSQGISTDTQYF
>TRBV9|.|TRBJ2-2|many
TGTGCCAGCAGCGTAGGGGGAGTCAGCACCGGGGAGCTGTTTTTT
CASSVGGVSTGELFF
>TRBV6-2/TRBV6-3|.|TRBJ2-7|few
TGTGCCAGCAGTCTCGCGCAGTGGGCAATATACGAGCAGTACTTC
CASSLAQWAIYEQYF
>TRBV5-6|TRBD2|TRBJ2-5|many
TGTGCCAGCAGCACCCTAGCGGGGGTAAACCAAGAGACCCAGTACTTC
CASSTLAGVNQETQYF
>TRBV4-3|.|TRBJ2-3|.
TGCGCCAGCAGCCAAGATTTGCCAGGGAGAATTGGAGATACGCAGTATTTT
CASSQDLPGRIGDTQYF
>TRBV9|.|TRBJ1-1|many
TGTGCCAGCAGCAACCGTGGGGGATCTGAAGCTTTCTTT
CASSNRGGSEAFF
>TRBV12-3/TRBV12-4|TRBD2|TRBJ2-1|many
TGTGCCAGCAGTGTTGGACTAGCGGGCATTGAGCAGTTCTTC
CASSVGLAGIEQFF
>TRBV6-5|.|TRBJ1-1|many
TGTGCCAGCAGTTCCCCCCGCGACAGCTTGATGAACACTGAAGCTTTCTTT
CASSSPRDSLMNTEAFF
>TRBV20-1|.|TRBJ1-4|many
TGCAGTGCTGCCACCCCTTGGGCAACTAATGAAAAACTGTTTTTT
CSAATPWATNEKLFF
>TRBV12-3/TRBV12-4|.|TRBJ2-4|many
TGTGCCAGCAGCCAAGGGGGAAGGGGGAACATTCAGTACTTC
CASSQGGRGNIQYF
>TRBV4-1|TRBD2|TRBJ2-7|many
TGCGCCAGCAGCCATCCTATGACTAGCGGGAGGAACGAGCAGTACTTC
CASSHPMTSGRNEQYF
>TRBV4-3|.|TRBJ2-3|many
TGCGCCAGCAGCCAAGATGACCGGGGGAAAGCAGATACGCAGTATTTT
CASSQDDRGKADTQYF
>TRBV6-2/TRBV6-3|.|TRBJ1-6|many
TGTGCCAGCAGTTGGAACAGGGATTCACCCCTCCACTTT
CASSWNRDSPLHF
>TRBV9|.|TRBJ1-5|many
TGTGCCAGCAGCGTCGGGACATCCGAGGGGCAGCCCCAGCATTTT
CASSVGTSEGQPQHF